This T cell receptor (beta chain) comes out of a study of blood T cell repertoires in COVID-19. Original processing methods: Cell counts per sample came from amplifying reference gene primers. Profiled with immunoSEQ multiplex PCR; TCRdb holds only in-frame clones, not every one. Clone size and the V and J calls come from that table; the DNA yielded D and trimming. The table includes around 260,000 clones, over 80% detected once. Trimming removed 3 bases from V and 6 bases from J, with 15 bases in between. Germline CDR1 SQVTM, CDR2 ANQGSEA. The CDR3 is made up of 14 amino acids. This chain links TRBV29-1 with TRBJ2-1; D is undetermined. The source of this sequence is a woman aged 70-85 years with COVID-19, enrolled during active disease. Material: peripheral blood. The CDR3 region is CSVDDPLGVNEQFF. The DNA for the CDR3 is TGCAGCGTTGACGACCCCTTGGGCGTCAATGAGCAGTTCTTC.